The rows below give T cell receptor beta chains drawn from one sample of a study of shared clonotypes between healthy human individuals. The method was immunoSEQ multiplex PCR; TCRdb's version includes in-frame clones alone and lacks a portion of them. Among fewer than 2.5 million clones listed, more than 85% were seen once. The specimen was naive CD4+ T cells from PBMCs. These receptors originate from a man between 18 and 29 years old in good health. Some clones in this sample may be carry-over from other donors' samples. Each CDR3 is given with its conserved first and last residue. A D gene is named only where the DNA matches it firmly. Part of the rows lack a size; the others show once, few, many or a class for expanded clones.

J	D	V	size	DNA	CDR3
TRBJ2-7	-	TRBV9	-	TGTGCCAGCAGCGTAGATTTAGACAGAGCCTACGAGCAGTACTTC	CASSVDLDRAYEQYF
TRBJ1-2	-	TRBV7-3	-	TGTGCCAGCAGCTCCACGGAGAACTATGGCTACACCTTC	CASSSTENYGYTF
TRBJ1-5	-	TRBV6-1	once	TGTGCCAGCAGTGAGTTACAGGTCCCCAATCAGCCCCAGCATTTT	CASSELQVPNQPQHF
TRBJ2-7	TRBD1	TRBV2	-	TGTGCCAGCAAGAACAGGGGGGCCTACGAGCAGTACTTC	CASKNRGAYEQYF
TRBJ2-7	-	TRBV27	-	TGTGCCAGCAGTTTACAGGCCCGGGGCGAGCAGTACTTC	CASSLQARGEQYF
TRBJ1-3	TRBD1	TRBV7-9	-	TGTGCCACAGGACAGGCTCGACTCTTGGGTACTGGAAACACCATATATTTT	CATGQARLLGTGNTIYF
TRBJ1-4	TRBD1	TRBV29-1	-	TGCAGCGTCACGACAGGGAATCGGAATAATGAAAAACTGTTTTTT	CSVTTGNRNNEKLFF
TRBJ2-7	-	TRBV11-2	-	TGTGCCAGCAGCCTCAATTACGAGCAGTACTTC	CASSLNYEQYF
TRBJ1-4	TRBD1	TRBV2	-	TGTGCCAGCAGTGAAGGGACAGGGGTTGAAAAACTGTTTTTT	CASSEGTGVEKLFF
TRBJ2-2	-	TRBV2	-	TGTGCCAGCAGCCGCGGGACCGGGGAGCTGTTTTTT	CASSRGTGELFF
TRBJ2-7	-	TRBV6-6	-	TGTGCCAGCAGTCGAGCCTACGAGCAGTACTTC	CASSRAYEQYF
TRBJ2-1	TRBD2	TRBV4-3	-	TGCGCCAGCAGCCAAACACCGGGACTAGCGTACAATGAGCAGTTCTTC	CASSQTPGLAYNEQFF
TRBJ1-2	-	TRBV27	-	TGTGCCAGCAGTTGGGACCCCCATGAGGATAGAGGCTACACCTTC	CASSWDPHEDRGYTF
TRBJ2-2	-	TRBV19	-	TGTGCCAGCCGTAGGGGAGGTATGGGGACCGGGGAGCTGTTTTTT	CASRRGGMGTGELFF
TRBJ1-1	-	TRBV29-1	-	TGCAGCGCCCCATCATGGCGCCGTGAAGCTTTCTTT	CSAPSWRREAFF
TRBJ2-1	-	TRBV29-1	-	TGCAGCGTTGTCGGCAGATACAATGAGCAGTTCTTC	CSVVGRYNEQFF
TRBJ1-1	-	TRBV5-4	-	TGTGCCAGCAGCTTGCTGTTGAACACTGAAGCTTTCTTT	CASSLLLNTEAFF
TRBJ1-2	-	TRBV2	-	TGTGCCAGCAGTAGTATTTCCGCCACAGTATATGGCTACACCTTC	CASSSISATVYGYTF